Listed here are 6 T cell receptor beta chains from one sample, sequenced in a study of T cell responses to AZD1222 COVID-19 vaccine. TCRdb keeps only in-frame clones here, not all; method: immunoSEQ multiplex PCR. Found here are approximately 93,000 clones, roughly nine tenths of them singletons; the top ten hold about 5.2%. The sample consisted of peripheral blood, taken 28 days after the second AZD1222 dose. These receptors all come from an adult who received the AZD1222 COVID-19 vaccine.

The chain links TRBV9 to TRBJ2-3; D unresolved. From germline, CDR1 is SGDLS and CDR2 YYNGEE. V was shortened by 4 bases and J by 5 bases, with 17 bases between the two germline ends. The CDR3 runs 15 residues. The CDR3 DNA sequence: TGTGCCAGCAGCTTAGGGCACGTTCAAGGAGATACGCAGTATTTT. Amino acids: CASSLGHVQGDTQYF.

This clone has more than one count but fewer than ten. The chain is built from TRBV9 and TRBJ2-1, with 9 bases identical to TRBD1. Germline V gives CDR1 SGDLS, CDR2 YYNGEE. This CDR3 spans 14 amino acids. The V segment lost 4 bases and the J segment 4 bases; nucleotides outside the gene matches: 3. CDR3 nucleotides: TGTGCCAGCAGCACGGACAGGGGTTACAATGAGCAGTTCTTC. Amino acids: CASSTDRGYNEQFF.

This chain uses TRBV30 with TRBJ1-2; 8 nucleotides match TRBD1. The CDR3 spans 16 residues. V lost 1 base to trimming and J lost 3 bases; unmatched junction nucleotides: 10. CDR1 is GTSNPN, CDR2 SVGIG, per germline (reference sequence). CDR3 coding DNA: TGTGCCTGGAGTGCCGGACAGGGCGGTTTGTACTATGGCTACACCTTC. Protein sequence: CAWSAGQGGLYYGYTF.

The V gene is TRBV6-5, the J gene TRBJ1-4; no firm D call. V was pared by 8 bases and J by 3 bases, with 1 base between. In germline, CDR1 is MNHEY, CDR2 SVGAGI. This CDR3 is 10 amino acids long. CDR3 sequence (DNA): TGTGCCAGCGCTAATGAAAAACTGTTTTTT. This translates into CASANEKLFF.

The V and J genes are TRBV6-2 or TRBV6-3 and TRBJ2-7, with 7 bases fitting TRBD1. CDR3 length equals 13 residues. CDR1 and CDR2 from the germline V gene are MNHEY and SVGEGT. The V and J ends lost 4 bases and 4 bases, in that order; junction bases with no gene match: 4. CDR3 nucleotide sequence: TGTGCCAGCAGTTTAGTACAGGGGTACGAGCAGTACGTC. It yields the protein CASSLVQGYEQYV.

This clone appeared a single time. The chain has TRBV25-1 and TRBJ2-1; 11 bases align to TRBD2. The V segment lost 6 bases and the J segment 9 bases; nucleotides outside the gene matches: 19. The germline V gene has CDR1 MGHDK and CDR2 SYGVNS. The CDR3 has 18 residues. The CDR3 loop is CASSGILAGGLRSVEQFF. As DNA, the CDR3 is TGTGCCAGCAGCGGGATCTTAGCGGGGGGGCTTCGTTCGGTTGAGCAGTTCTTC.